By share, the clone carrying this T cell receptor (beta chain) ranks as medium-sized. Its antigen is unidentified. The source of the sample is a study of immune heterogeneity within non-small cell lung tumors. General study points: Tumor sites within a patient were found to share identical dominant CDR3 beta clonotypes, and site-unique high-frequency clones were also present.

In a multiplex PCR, 32 V and 13 J primers amplified TCR beta CDR3. TCRdb used MiXCR to reprocess the multiplex PCR reads, holding one entry per CDR3 protein. The data show around 20,000 distinct CDR3 sequences, with 25% to 30% seen just once and roughly 3.5% held by the top ten. Genomic DNA from bulk tumor acted as the template, and 600 ng was loaded per sample. Primary tumors were biopsied several times each, far apart, intraoperatively. Undergoing curative surgery were patients whose non-small cell lung cancer was untreated and newly diagnosed. Newly diagnosed patients with non-small cell lung cancer who were having surgery with curative intent served as donors. J was trimmed by 5 bases and V by 8 bases; bases with no gene match: 10. The germline V gene encodes CDR1 SEHNR and CDR2 FQNEAQ (reference sequence). The CDR3 runs to 15 residues.

The sample comprised lung tumor tissue. The sequence derives from a man in his forties with non-small cell lung cancer. J is TRBJ2-3 and V is TRBV7-9; 10 nucleotides line up with TRBD2. CDR3 amino acids: CASETSGRAEDTQYF. CDR3 DNA sequence: TGTGCCAGCGAGACTAGCGGGCGGGCGGAAGATACGCAGTATTTT.